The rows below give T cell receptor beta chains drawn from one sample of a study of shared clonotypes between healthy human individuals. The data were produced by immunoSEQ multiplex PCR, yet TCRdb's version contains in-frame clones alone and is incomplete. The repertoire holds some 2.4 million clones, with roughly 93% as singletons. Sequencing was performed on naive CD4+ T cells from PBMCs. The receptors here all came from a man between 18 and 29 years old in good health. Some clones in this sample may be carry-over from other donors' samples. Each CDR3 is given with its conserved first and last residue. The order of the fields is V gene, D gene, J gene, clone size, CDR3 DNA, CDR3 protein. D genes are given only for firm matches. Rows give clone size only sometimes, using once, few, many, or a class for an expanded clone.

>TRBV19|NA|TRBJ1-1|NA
NA
CASTSDRLVEAFF
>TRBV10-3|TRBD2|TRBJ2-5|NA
TGTGCCATCAGTGAGTTGCTAGCGGAAGAGACCCAGTACTTC
CAISELLAEETQYF
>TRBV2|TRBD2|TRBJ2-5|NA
TGTGCCAGCAGGGGACTAGCGGGAGAGACCCAGTACTTC
CASRGLAGETQYF
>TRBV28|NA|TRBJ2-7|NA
TGTGCCAGCAGTTCCACCACCTACGAGCAGTACTTC
CASSSTTYEQYF
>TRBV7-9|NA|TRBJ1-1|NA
TGTGCCAGCAGCTTAGTGACGGGCACTGAAGCTTTCTTT
CASSLVTGTEAFF
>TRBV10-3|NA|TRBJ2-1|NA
TGTGCCAGCGCCGACACGGGTTCTTACAATGAGCAGTTCTTC
CASADTGSYNEQFF
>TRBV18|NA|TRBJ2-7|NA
TGTGCCAGCTCCCTCCTGGGGGCGGGAAGTTACGAGCAGTACTTC
CASSLLGAGSYEQYF
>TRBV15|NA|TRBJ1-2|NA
TGTGCCACCAGCAGAGATCCCGGGGCCCACGGCTATGGCTACACCTTC
CATSRDPGAHGYGYTF
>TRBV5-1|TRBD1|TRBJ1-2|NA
TGCGCCAGCAGCGGGGGACAGGGGGCGCCTCGTGGCTACACCTTC
CASSGGQGAPRGYTF
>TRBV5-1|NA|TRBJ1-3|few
TGCGCCAGCAGCTTGGATCTTGGCACTGGAAACACCATATATTTT
CASSLDLGTGNTIYF
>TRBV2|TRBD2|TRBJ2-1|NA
TGTGCCACCAAGAATAGCGGGCTTGGCGATGAGCAGTTCTTC
CATKNSGLGDEQFF
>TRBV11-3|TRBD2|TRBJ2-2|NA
TGTGCCAGCAGCTTCAGGGAGGGCGGGGAGCTGTTTTTT
CASSFREGGELFF
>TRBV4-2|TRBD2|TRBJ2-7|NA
TGTGCCAGCAGCCGCAGACTAGCGGGAGAGTTCGGGTACGAGCAGTACTTC
CASSRRLAGEFGYEQYF
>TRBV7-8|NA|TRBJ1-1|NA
TGTGCCAGCAGCTCTTATGTAGGGACGGCGAACACTGAAGCTTTCTTT
CASSSYVGTANTEAFF